What follows is one T cell receptor (beta chain) and its context. No antigen is known for it. Researchers ran the PCR with 60 Vbeta and 13 Jbeta primers. The method was immunoSEQ multiplex PCR; TCRdb's version includes in-frame clones alone and lacks a portion of them. The repertoire has around 180,000 clones, 80% to 90% of them found once; the top ten carry about 2.4%. The source of the sample is a study of cytomegalovirus exposure and HLA in healthy donors. Study-level findings and limits: Specificity of a few CMV-associated chains for CMV antigens was verified in vitro.

CDR1 and CDR2 (germline): SGHRS, YFSETQ. The CDR3 loop spans 13 amino acids. V lost 4 bases to trimming and J lost 6 bases, with 13 bases between them. The receptor's source is a male donor in good health and CMV-seronegative. Material for sequencing was PBMCs. This rearrangement joins TRBV5-1 to TRBJ1-1, with a weak D call TRBD1 (5 bases). DNA of the CDR3: TGCGCCAGCAGCAGAACAGGTTCTCCTGAAGCTTTCTTT. Translating it yields CASSRTGSPEAFF.